This T cell receptor beta chain was retrieved from a study of OX40 agonist ivuxolimab in advanced cancers. Study-level information: Aged roughly 23 to 90 with a mean of about 60 years, they were roughly 83% male. Of the patients, three showed partial responses, one with hepatocellular carcinoma and two with cutaneous melanoma. Overall study findings and caveats: Normalized expansion of T-cell clones was also low for some nonresponders. Researchers did not establish what antigens the expanded peripheral T cells target.

Here immunoSEQ multiplex PCR was the method, and the copy in TCRdb shows in-frame clones only, minus some. The sample consists of approximately 90,000 clones, around 90% of them appearing once. The CDR3 is 15 residues long. Germline V lookup: CDR1 LNHDA, CDR2 SQIVND (reference sequence). Trimming left V 5 bases short and J 2 bases short, with 13 bases between. In regard to this clone: Its antigen is still unknown.

The sample here was CD4+ or CD8+ T cells sorted from blood, taken in a trial of the OX40 agonist ivuxolimab. This receptor was identified in an adult with an advanced solid tumor such as melanoma, head and neck, liver or kidney cancer. The rearrangement links TRBV19 to TRBJ1-5; D gene ambiguous. The CDR3 coding sequence is TGTGCCAGTAGTTCTCGGCAGGCTCGCAATCAGCCCCAGCATTTT. Encoded protein: CASSSRQARNQPQHF.